This TCR beta chain was found in a study of T cell repertoires in cytomegalovirus infection. Study-level background: It can be stated that public TCR beta signatures indicated CMV infection as well as a matching HLA type. Study-wide results and caveats: The ex vivo response was dominated by HLA-C-restricted CMV-specific TCR beta clonotypes.

This clonotype was counted a few times. Antigen specificity is unknown. From the reads, TCRdb called clonotypes with MiXCR, one entry per CDR3 protein. Here the sample spans about 740,000 distinct CDR3 sequences, 35% to 45% being singletons. Germline CDR1 is MGHDK and CDR2 is SYGVNS. V gave up 7 bases and J gave up 5 bases, with 5 bases separating them. The CDR3 totals 10 residues. This sequence originates from a human donor in good health (CMV status not recorded). Some clones in this sample may be carry-over from other donors' samples. Material for sequencing was PBMCs. V is TRBV25-1 and J is TRBJ1-1; D gene ambiguous. The CDR3 coding sequence is TGTGCCAGCATTGGAACTGAAGCTTTCTTT. It translates to CASIGTEAFF.